Presented here are 19 T cell receptor beta chains from one specimen sequenced in a study of T cells after yellow fever vaccination. One entry per CDR3 protein results from TCRdb running MiXCR on the 5' RACE reads. The table has a few hundred thousand distinct CDR3 sequences, 4% seen once. This sample comprised PBMCs, obtained 5 days after the yellow fever booster vaccination. All receptors come from a young man who received the YFV17D yellow fever vaccine.

This chain joins TRBV5-1 and TRBJ2-7; no reliable D call. CDR3 size: 12 residues. CDR1 is SGHRS and CDR2 is YFSETQ in the germline V gene. V was shortened by 7 bases and J by 5 bases, with 13 bases between the two germline ends. The CDR3 region has the DNA TGCGCCAGCTCTCCTATGGGCCACGAGCAGTACTTC. It encodes CASSPMGHEQYF.

The sample holds a few counts of this clonotype. The V call is TRBV7-2, the J call TRBJ2-3; D gene ambiguous. CDR1 and CDR2 (germline): SGHTA, FQGNSA. The length of the CDR3 is 12 residues. V lost 9 bases, J lost 3 bases, and 10 bases lay in between. CDR3 coding DNA: TGTGCCAGTAGACCTCGGACAGATACGCAGTATTTT. Residues: CASRPRTDTQYF.

This clonotype was counted only a few times. The V and J genes are TRBV7-2 and TRBJ1-4; D perhaps matches TRBD1 (5 bases). V shed 3 bases and J shed 7 bases, with 12 bases lying between them. CDR1 and CDR2 from the germline V gene are SGHTA and FQGNSA. This CDR3 contains 14 residues. The CDR3 sequence: CASSFGGDSEKLFF. The CDR3 nucleotides read TGTGCCAGCAGCTTCGGGGGGGATAGTGAAAAACTGTTTTTT.

The J gene is TRBJ2-1, the V gene TRBV15; D possibly corresponds to TRBD2 (7 bases). V shed 9 bases and J shed 4 bases, with 16 bases lying between them. The CDR3 consists of 14 residues. Germline V lookup: CDR1 LNHNV, CDR2 YYDKDF (reference sequence). The CDR3 region is CATAGGPLYNEQFF. The CDR3 region has the DNA TGTGCCACGGCCGGGGGGCCCTTATACAATGAGCAGTTCTTC.

This clonotype was found many times. V gene TRBV18 combines with J gene TRBJ2-1, with D unresolved. V lost 3 bases to trimming and J lost 5 bases, with 8 bases between them. Germline V gene lookup returns CDR1 KGHSH and CDR2 LQKENI. This CDR3 comprises 13 residues. CDR3 in DNA: TGTGCCAGCTCACCTTCCCAAAACAATGAGCAGTTCTTC. Translation gives CASSPSQNNEQFF. The full variable domain, rest sourced from reference TRBV18 and TRBJ2-1, is NAGVMQNPRHLVRRRGQEARLRCSPMKGHSHVYWYRQLPEEGLKFMVYLQKENIIDESGMPKERFSAEFPKEGPSILRIQQVVRGDSAAYFCASSPSQNNEQFFGPGTRLTVL.

The chain has TRBV24-1 and TRBJ2-3, with no clear D. The ends were cut back, 6 bases at V and 2 bases at J, with 14 bases in the middle. Germline V lookup: CDR1 KGHDR, CDR2 SFDVKD. This CDR3 is built from 15 residues. In nucleotides, the CDR3 is TGTGCCACCAGTTTAGGCAGGACCTACACAGATACGCAGTATTTT. It is translated as CATSLGRTYTDTQYF.

This clonotype was seen a few times. The gene calls are TRBV10-3 and TRBJ1-1; TRBD1 matches at 8 bases. Germline V gene data show CDR1 as ENHRY and CDR2 as SYGVKD. CDR3 size: 13 residues. V dropped 5 bases and J dropped 3; count of bases not matched to a gene: 2. The CDR3 spells CAISQQGDTEAFF. CDR3 nucleotides: TGTGCCATCAGTCAACAGGGGGACACTGAAGCTTTCTTT.

The chain carries TRBV27 and TRBJ1-5; D is unclear. The CDR3 has 14 residues. CDR1 is MNHEY and CDR2 is SMNVEV in the germline V gene (reference sequence). V was cut by 6 bases and J by 0 bases, with 9 bases left in between. The CDR3 here is CASRSVYSNQPQHF. In DNA, the CDR3 is TGTGCCAGCAGGTCGGTGTATAGCAATCAGCCCCAGCATTTT.

The rearrangement uses TRBV19 and TRBJ2-6, with D tentatively TRBD1 (5 bases). V lost 5 bases and J 4 bases, leaving 18 bases between the germline ends. There are 17 residues in the CDR3. In germline, CDR1 is LNHDA, CDR2 SQIVND (reference sequence). CDR3 amino acids: CASSSQTVQAGANVLTF. The CDR3 DNA sequence: TGTGCCAGTAGTTCCCAGACAGTGCAGGCGGGGGCCAACGTCCTGACTTTC.

This chain links TRBV20-1 with TRBJ1-2, with TRBD1 identical over 10 bases. The CDR3 is made up of 14 amino acids. Germline CDR1 is DFQATT and CDR2 is SNEGSKA (reference sequence). J lost 8 bases, V lost 5 bases, and 11 bases had no gene match. In nucleotides, the CDR3 is TGCAGTGCTGCGCGCGGACAGGGGGGAGAAGGCTACACCTTC. Protein product: CSAARGQGGEGYTF.

The genes are TRBV6-6 and TRBJ1-5; D not resolved. Trimming shortened V by 5 bases and J by 8 bases, and 10 bases separated the two germline ends. The germline gives CDR1 MNHNY, CDR2 SVGAGI (reference sequence). The CDR3 consists of 12 residues. In nucleotides, the CDR3 is TGTGCCAGCAGTGGAAGGATGGAGCCCCAGCATTTT. Amino acid sequence: CASSGRMEPQHF.

V usage is TRBV7-8 and J usage is TRBJ1-6; D gene unclear. Germline CDR1 is SGHVS and CDR2 is FQNEAQ. Trimming took 5 bases from V and 0 from J, leaving 11 bases between them. This CDR3 region has 16 residues. The CDR3: CASSTGESSYNSPLHF. The CDR3 coding sequence is TGTGCCAGCAGCACCGGGGAAAGCTCCTATAATTCACCCCTCCACTTT.

This clonotype was seen more than once but under ten times. The J gene is TRBJ2-2, the V gene TRBV4-1; D remains ambiguous. CDR3 length: 15 residues. V lost 0 bases to trimming and J lost 3 bases, with 8 bases between them. Germline V gives CDR1 MGHRA, CDR2 YSYEKL. CDR3 residues: CASSQDPGDTGELFF. CDR3 nucleotides: TGCGCCAGCAGCCAAGATCCTGGTGACACCGGGGAGCTGTTTTTT.

The chain links TRBV19 to TRBJ1-4, with TRBD1 as a possible D gene (5 bases). V was trimmed by 6 bases and J by 5 bases, leaving 10 bases between them. Germline CDR1 and CDR2: LNHDA and SQIVND (reference sequence). The CDR3 is 13 residues long. The DNA of the CDR3 is TGTGCCAGTAGCTTAGGGGTCAATGAAAAACTGTTTTTT. The encoded protein is CASSLGVNEKLFF.

This clonotype was observed at least ten times. This chain links TRBV5-4 with TRBJ2-1; 13 bases are a match to TRBD2. Looked up from germline, CDR1 is SGHNT and CDR2 is YYREEE (reference sequence). CDR3 length: 15 amino acids. J was trimmed by 4 bases and V by 4 bases; bases with no gene match: 2. The CDR3 DNA sequence: TGTGCCAGCAGCCGGACTAGCGGGGGATACAATGAGCAGTTCTTC. Translated: CASSRTSGGYNEQFF.

There are a few counts of this clonotype. The rearrangement uses TRBV10-3 and TRBJ2-3; 8 nucleotides agree with TRBD2. V dropped 11 bases and J dropped 1; count of bases not matched to a gene: 14. The CDR3 runs to 16 residues. The germline CDR1 and CDR2 sequences are ENHRY and SYGVKD. CDR3 DNA: TGTGCCGTTACGGGGGAGCGGGGGCCAGGCACAGATACGCAGTATTTT. Its translation: CAVTGERGPGTDTQYF.

This clonotype has ten or more counts. One junction end does not reproduce the germline sequence, and a read error may be involved. The rearrangement links TRBV6-5 to TRBJ2-2, with TRBD1 identical over 9 bases. The CDR3 covers 17 residues. The germline gives CDR1 MNHEY, CDR2 SVGAGI. Here the CDR3 reads CASSYSAGTGNAGELFF. CDR3 bases: TGTGCCAGCAGTTACTCCGCAGGGACAGGGAACGCCGGGGAGCTGTTTTTT.

The rearrangement links TRBV3-1 to TRBJ2-1; 11 bases agree with TRBD2. J was trimmed by 9 bases and V by 4 bases; bases with no gene match: 5. Germline CDR1 and CDR2: LGHDT and YNNKEL (reference sequence). The CDR3 extends over 14 amino acids. CDR3 amino acids: CASSLAGGRIEQFF. The CDR3 DNA follows: TGTGCCAGCAGCCTAGCGGGGGGGCGCATTGAGCAGTTCTTC.

Only a few counts were recorded for this clonotype. The chain is built from TRBV11-2 and TRBJ1-1; no reliable D call. The CDR3 is made up of 12 amino acids. Trimming shortened V by 5 bases and J by 11 bases, and 15 bases separated the two germline ends. Germline lookup yields CDR1 SGHAT and CDR2 FQNNGV. CDR3 protein: CASSQSFEVAFF. The CDR3 nucleotides are TGTGCCAGCAGCCAATCGTTTGAAGTCGCTTTCTTT.